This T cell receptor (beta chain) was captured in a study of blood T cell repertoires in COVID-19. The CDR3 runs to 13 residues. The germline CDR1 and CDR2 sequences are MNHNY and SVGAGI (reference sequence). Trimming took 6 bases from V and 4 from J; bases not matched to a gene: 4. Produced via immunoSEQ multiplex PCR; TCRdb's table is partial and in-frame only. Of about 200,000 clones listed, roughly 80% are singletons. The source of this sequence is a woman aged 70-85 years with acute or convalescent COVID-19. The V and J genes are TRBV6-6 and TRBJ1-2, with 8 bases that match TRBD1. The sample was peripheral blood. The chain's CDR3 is CASREGQGYGYTF. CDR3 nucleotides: TGTGCCAGCAGGGAAGGACAGGGCTATGGCTACACCTTC.